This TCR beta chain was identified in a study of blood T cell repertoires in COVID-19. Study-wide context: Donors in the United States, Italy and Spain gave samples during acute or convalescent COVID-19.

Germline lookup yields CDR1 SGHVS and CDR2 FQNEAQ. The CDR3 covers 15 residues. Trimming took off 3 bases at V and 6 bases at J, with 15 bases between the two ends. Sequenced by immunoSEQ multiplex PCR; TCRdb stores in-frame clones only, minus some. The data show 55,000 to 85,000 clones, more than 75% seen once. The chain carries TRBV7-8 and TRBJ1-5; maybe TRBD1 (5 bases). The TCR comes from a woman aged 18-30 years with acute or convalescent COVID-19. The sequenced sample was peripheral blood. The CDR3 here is CASSLGVGGTQPQHF. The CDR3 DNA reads TGTGCCAGCAGCTTGGGGGTTGGGGGGACTCAGCCCCAGCATTTT. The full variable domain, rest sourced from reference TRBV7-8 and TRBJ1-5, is GAGVSQSPRYKVAKRGQDVALRCDPISGHVSLFWYQQALGQGPEFLTYFQNEAQLDKSGLPSDRFFAERPEGSVSTLKIQRTQQEDSAVYLCASSLGVGGTQPQHFGDGTRLSIL.